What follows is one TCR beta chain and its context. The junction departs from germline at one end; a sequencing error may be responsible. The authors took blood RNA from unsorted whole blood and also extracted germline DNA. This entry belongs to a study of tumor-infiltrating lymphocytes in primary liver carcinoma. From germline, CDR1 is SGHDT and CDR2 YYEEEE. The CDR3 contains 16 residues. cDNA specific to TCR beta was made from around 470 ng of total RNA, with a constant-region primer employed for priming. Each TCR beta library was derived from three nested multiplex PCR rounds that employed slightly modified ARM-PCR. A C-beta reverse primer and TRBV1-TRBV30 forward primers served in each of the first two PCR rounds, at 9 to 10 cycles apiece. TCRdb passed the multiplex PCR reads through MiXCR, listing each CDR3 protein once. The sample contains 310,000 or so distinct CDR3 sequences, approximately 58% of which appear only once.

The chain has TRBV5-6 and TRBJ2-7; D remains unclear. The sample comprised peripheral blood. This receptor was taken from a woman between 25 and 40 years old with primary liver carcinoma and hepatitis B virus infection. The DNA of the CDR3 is TGTGCCAGCAGCTTGAGAGGCAGACCGATCCCATACGGGCAGTACTTC. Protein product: CASSLRGRPIPYGQYF.